Shown below are 10 T cell receptor beta chains from a single sample sequenced in a study of T cell responses to AZD1222 COVID-19 vaccine. TCRdb's copy holds only in-frame clones and misses some; the assay was immunoSEQ multiplex PCR. The table has about 130,000 clones, roughly 87% seen once; the top ten hold approximately 1.5%. The sample in question was peripheral blood, obtained on day 0 of AZD1222 vaccination. The receptors come from an adult in good health.

V is TRBV29-1 and J is TRBJ2-7, with D tentatively TRBD1 or TRBD2 (5 bases each). Germline-derived CDR1 and CDR2 are SQVTM and ANQGSEA. The CDR3 loop spans 17 amino acids. The germline V and J ends were trimmed by 2 bases and 2 bases, with 22 bases remaining between them. The CDR3 sequence: CSVELTEGSGPTYEQYF. CDR3 bases: TGCAGCGTTGAACTGACAGAAGGGAGCGGCCCTACCTACGAGCAGTACTTC.

The chain links TRBV19 to TRBJ2-3; D gene uncertain. This CDR3 has 19 residues. Germline V gene data show CDR1 as LNHDA and CDR2 as SQIVND (reference sequence). The germline V and J ends were trimmed by 1 base and 4 bases, with 24 bases remaining between them. The CDR3 region is CASSIVGFEVSEVPDTQYF. DNA of the CDR3: TGTGCCAGTAGTATAGTTGGTTTTGAGGTGAGCGAAGTTCCAGATACGCAGTATTTT.

This sequence joins TRBV18 and TRBJ2-3; no firm D call. CDR3 length: 16 amino acids. Germline values: CDR1 KGHSH, CDR2 LQKENI. Trimming left V 3 bases short and J 0 bases short, with 13 bases between. CDR3 in DNA: TGTGCCAGCTCACCCCCCTCGGGCGCCAGCACAGATACGCAGTATTTT. This translates into CASSPPSGASTDTQYF.

The chain carries TRBV28 and TRBJ1-1; 9 bases agree with TRBD1. There are 16 residues in the CDR3. Germline V gene data show CDR1 as MDHEN and CDR2 as SYDVKM. Germline trimming cut 1 base from V and 3 bases from J; bases unmatched to any gene: 6. The CDR3 DNA reads as TGTGCCAGCAGTTTATTGCCGGGACAGGGTGACACTGAAGCTTTCTTT. It codes for CASSLLPGQGDTEAFF.

This rearrangement joins TRBV6-5 to TRBJ2-7; no firm D call. The CDR3 loop spans 15 amino acids. CDR1 and CDR2 (germline): MNHEY, SVGAGI. The V gene lost 0 bases and the J gene lost 7 bases, with 16 bases spanning the gap. The CDR3 nucleotides are TGTGCCAGCAGTTACTCGAAATGGGGTTTGGGGGAGCAGTACTTC. Encoded protein: CASSYSKWGLGEQYF.

The genes are TRBV24-1 and TRBJ1-3; perhaps TRBD1 as D (6 bases). The CDR3 spans 14 residues. V was shortened by 6 bases and J by 0 bases, with 8 bases between the two germline ends. Germline loops: CDR1 KGHDR, CDR2 SFDVKD. The CDR3 DNA follows: TGTGCCACCAGTCCAGGGGCCTCTGGAAACACCATATATTTT. This translates into CATSPGASGNTIYF.

The chain joins TRBV14 to TRBJ2-1; 9 nucleotides agree with TRBD1. Germline V CDR1 and CDR2: SGHDN, FVKESK. The junction had 6 bases not matched to a gene; V was cut back by 3 bases and J by 3 bases. CDR3 length: 16 amino acids. The CDR3 loop reads CASSQGTGGFYNEQFF. The DNA of the CDR3 is TGTGCCAGCAGCCAGGGTACAGGGGGCTTCTACAATGAGCAGTTCTTC. Full variable domain (outside the CDR3, taken from reference TRBV14 and TRBJ2-1): EAGVTQFPSHSVIEKGQTVTLRCDPISGHDNLYWYRRVMGKEIKFLLHFVKESKQDESGMPNNRFLAERTGGTYSTLKVQPAELEDSGVYFCASSQGTGGFYNEQFFGPGTRLTVL.

The gene calls are TRBV10-2 and TRBJ2-3; D may be TRBD1 (6 bases). Looked up from germline, CDR1 is WSHSY and CDR2 is SAAADI. Between the trimmed V and J ends, which lost 7 bases and 2 bases, there was a span of 10 bases. The CDR3 spans 13 residues. CDR3 sequence: CASTDRNTDTQYF. CDR3 in DNA: TGCGCCAGCACGGACAGAAACACAGATACGCAGTATTTT.

The chain has TRBV20-1 and TRBJ1-2; D is undetermined. The V and J ends lost 7 bases and 8 bases respectively, with 14 bases between them. This CDR3 has 11 amino acids. From germline, CDR1 is DFQATT and CDR2 SNEGSKA (reference sequence). Here the CDR3 DNA reads TGCAGTGGGGCTGGGGTGCAGGGCTACACCTTC. Its protein is CSGAGVQGYTF.

V is TRBV6-5 and J is TRBJ1-4; 7 nucleotides agree with TRBD1. The CDR3 spans 13 residues. Germline loops: CDR1 MNHEY, CDR2 SVGAGI. V trimming: 7 bases; J trimming: 3 bases; junction bases outside the gene matches: 2. CDR3 bases: TGTGCCAGCATGGGGACAGCTAATGAAAAACTGTTTTTT. Its translation: CASMGTANEKLFF.